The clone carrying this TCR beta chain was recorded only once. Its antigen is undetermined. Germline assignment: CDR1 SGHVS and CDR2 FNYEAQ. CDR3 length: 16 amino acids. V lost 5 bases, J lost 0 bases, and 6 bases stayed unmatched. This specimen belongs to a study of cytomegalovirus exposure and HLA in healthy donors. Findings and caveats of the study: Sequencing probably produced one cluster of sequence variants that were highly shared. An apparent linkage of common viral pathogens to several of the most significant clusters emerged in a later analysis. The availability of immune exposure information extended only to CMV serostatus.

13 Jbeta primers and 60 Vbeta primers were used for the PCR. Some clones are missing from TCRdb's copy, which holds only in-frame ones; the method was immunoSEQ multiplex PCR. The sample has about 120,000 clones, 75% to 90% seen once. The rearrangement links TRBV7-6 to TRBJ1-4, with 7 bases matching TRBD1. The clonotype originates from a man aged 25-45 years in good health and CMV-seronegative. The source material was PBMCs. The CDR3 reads CASSLGQTATNEKLFF. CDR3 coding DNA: TGTGCCAGCAGCCTGGGACAGACAGCAACTAATGAAAAACTGTTTTTT.